This TCR beta chain was captured in a study of cytotoxic CD8 clonotypes in ibrutinib-treated CLL. Study-wide findings and caveats: Starting clonality was above that of age-matched healthy donors and tracked circulating CD8+ T-cell counts.

A 1 in 200,000 to 1 in 1 million T cell depth was the sequencing target. TCRdb's copy holds only in-frame clones and misses some; the assay was immunoSEQ multiplex PCR. There are about 74,000 clones in the sample; more than 75% occur only once, and 7.5% to 8% lies in the top ten. The V gene end was trimmed by 8 bases and the J gene end by 2 bases; junction bases not matched to a gene: 6. CDR1 and CDR2 (germline): MNHNY, SVGAGI (reference sequence). This CDR3 contains 14 residues. Turning to this clone: The antigen is undetermined.

The chain employs TRBV6-6 and TRBJ2-3, with 8 positions matching TRBD2. The source was PBMCs, collected at disease progression, from a patient treated with ibrutinib. The source is a human donor with chronic lymphocytic leukemia. CDR3 sequence (DNA): TGTGCCAGCCTTAGCGGGGTGGACACAGATACGCAGTATTTT. This gives the protein CASLSGVDTDTQYF.